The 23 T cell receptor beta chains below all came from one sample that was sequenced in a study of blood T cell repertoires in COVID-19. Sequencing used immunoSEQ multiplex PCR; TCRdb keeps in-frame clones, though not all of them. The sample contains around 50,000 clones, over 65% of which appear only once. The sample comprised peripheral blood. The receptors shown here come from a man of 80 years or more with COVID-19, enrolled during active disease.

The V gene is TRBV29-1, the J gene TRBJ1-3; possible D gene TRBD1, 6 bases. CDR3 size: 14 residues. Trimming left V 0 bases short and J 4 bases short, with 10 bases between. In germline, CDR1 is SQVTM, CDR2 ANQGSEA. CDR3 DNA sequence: TGCAGCGTTGAAGATCTGGGGGCGGGAAACACCATATATTTT. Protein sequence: CSVEDLGAGNTIYF. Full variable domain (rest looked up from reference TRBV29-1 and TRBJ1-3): SAVISQKPSRDICQRGTSLTIQCQVDSQVTMMFWYRQQPGQSLTLIATANQGSEATYESGFVIDKFPISRPNLTFSTLTVSNMSPEDSSIYLCSVEDLGAGNTIYFGEGSWLTVV.

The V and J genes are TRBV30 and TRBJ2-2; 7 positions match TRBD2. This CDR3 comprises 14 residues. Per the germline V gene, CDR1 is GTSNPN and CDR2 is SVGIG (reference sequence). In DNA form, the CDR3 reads TGTGCTGGGCGGGGGTCAGCGAACACCGGGGAGCTGTTTTTT. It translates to CAGRGSANTGELFF.

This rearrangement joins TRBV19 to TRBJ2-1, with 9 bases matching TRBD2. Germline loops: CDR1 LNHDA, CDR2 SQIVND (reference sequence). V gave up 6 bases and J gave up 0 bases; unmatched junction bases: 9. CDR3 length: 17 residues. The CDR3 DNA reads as TGTGCCAGTAGAACTATGCTAGCGGGAAGCTCCTACAATGAGCAGTTCTTC. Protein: CASRTMLAGSSYNEQFF.

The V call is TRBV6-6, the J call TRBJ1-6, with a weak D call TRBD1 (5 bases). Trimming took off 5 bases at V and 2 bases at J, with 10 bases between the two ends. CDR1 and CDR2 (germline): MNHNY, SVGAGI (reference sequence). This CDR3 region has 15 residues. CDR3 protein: CASSIEGAYNSPLHF. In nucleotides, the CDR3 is TGTGCCAGCAGTATCGAAGGGGCCTATAATTCACCCCTCCACTTT.

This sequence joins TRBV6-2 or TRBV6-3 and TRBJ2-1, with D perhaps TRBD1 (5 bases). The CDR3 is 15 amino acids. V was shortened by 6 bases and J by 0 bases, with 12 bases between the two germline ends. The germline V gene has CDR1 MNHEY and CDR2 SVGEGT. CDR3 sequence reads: CASSLGPSSYNEQFF. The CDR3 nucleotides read TGTGCCAGCAGCCTGGGGCCGAGCTCCTACAATGAGCAGTTCTTC.

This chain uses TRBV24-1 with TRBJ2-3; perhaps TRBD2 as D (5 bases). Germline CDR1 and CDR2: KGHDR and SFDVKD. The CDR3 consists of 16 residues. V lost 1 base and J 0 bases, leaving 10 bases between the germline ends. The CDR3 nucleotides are TGTGCCACCAGTGATTTCTCGCGGACTAGCACAGATACGCAGTATTTT. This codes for CATSDFSRTSTDTQYF.

The CDR3 loop reads CASSPRGSTEAFF. CDR3 in DNA: TGTGCCAGCAGCCCTCGGGGAAGCACTGAAGCTTTCTTT. This chain joins TRBV7-9 and TRBJ1-1; D not certain. Trimming shortened V by 5 bases and J by 4 bases, and 11 bases separated the two germline ends. CDR1 and CDR2 (germline): SEHNR, FQNEAQ (reference sequence). The CDR3 sequence is 13 residues long. The complete variable domain, with remaining parts taken from reference TRBV7-9 and TRBJ1-1, reads DTGVSQNPRHKITKRGQNVTFRCDPISEHNRLYWYRQTLGQGPEFLTYFQNEAQLEKSRLLSDRFSAERPKGSFSTLEIQRTEQGDSAMYLCASSPRGSTEAFFGQGTRLTVV.

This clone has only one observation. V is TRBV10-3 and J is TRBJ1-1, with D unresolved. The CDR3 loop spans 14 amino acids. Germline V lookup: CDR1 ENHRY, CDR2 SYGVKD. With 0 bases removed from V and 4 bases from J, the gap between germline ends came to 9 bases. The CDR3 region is CAISESYGGTEAFF. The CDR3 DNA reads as TGTGCCATCAGTGAGTCTTACGGCGGCACTGAAGCTTTCTTT.

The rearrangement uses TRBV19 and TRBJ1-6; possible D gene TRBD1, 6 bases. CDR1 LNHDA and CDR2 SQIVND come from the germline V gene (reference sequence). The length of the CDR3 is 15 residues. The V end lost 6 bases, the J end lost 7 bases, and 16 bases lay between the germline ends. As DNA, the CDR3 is TGTGCCAGTAGAACAAACAGGGAACGGAATTCACCCCTCCACTTT. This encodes CASRTNRERNSPLHF.

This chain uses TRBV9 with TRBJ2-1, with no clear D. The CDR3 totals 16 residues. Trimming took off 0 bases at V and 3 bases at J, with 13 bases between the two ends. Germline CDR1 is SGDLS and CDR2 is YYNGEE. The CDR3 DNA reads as TGTGCCAGCAGCGTAGTAACTCCCTCAGGCTACAATGAGCAGTTCTTC. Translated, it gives CASSVVTPSGYNEQFF.

The CDR3 region has the DNA TGTGCCAGCAAAGGACAGGGGAGCGAGCAGTACTTC. Amino acids: CASKGQGSEQYF. The rearrangement uses TRBV2 and TRBJ2-7, with 9 bases identical to TRBD1. The CDR3 has 12 residues. Germline V gene data show CDR1 as SNHLY and CDR2 as FYNNEI. J was trimmed by 6 bases and V by 7 bases; bases with no gene match: 4.

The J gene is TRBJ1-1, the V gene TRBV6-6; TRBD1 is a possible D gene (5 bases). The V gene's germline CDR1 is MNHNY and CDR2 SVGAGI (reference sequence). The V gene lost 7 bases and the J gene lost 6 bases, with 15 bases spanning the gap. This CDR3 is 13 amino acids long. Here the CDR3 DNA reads TGTGCCAGCACTCTGGGGTGGGGGGCTGAAGCTTTCTTT. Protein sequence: CASTLGWGAEAFF.

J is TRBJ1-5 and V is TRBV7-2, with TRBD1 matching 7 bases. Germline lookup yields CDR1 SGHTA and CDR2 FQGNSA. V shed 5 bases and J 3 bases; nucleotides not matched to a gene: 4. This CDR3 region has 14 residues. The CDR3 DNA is TGTGCCAGCAGCCTAGACAGGGTCAATCAGCCCCAGCATTTT. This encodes CASSLDRVNQPQHF.

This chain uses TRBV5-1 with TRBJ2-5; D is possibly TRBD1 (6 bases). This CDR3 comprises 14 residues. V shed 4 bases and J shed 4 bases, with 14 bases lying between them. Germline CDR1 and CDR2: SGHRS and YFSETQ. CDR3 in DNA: TGCGCCAGCAGCCAACGGACAGTTCTAGAGACCCAGTACTTC. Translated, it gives CASSQRTVLETQYF.

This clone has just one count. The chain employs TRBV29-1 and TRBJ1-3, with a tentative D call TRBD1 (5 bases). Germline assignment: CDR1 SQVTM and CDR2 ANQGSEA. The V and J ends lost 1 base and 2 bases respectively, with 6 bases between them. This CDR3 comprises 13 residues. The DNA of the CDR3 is TGCAGCGTTGAAGCAGGGACTGGAAACACCATATATTTT. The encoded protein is CSVEAGTGNTIYF.

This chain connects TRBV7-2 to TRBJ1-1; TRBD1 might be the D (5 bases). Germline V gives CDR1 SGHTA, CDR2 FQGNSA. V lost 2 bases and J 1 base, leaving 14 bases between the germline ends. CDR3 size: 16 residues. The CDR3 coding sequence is TGTGCCAGCAGCTTAAGGTTAGGGCAGGGGAACACTGAAGCTTTCTTT. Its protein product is CASSLRLGQGNTEAFF.

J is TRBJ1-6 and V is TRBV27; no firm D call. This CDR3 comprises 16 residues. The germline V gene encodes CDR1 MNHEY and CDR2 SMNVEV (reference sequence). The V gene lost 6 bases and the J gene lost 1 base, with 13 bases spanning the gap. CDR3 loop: CASSPSPGSYNSPLHF. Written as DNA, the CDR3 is TGTGCCAGCAGCCCCTCACCCGGTTCCTATAATTCACCCCTCCACTTT.

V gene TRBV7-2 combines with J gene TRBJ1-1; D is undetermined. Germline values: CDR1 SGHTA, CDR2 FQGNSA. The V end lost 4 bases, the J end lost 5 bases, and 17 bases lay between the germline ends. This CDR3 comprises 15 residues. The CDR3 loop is CASSSQTGLTTEAFF. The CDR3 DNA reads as TGTGCCAGCAGCTCGCAAACGGGTCTAACAACTGAAGCTTTCTTT.

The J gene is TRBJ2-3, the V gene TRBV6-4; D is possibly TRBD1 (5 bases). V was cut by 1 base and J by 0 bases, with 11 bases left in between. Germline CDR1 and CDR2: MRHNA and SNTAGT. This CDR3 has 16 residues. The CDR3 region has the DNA TGTGCCAGCAGTGACTGGACAACCACTAGCACAGATACGCAGTATTTT. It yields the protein CASSDWTTTSTDTQYF.

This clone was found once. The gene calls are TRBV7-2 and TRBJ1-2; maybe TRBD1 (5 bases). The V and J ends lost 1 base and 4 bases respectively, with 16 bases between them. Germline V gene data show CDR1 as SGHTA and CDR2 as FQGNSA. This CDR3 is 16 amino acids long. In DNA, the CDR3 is TGTGCCAGCAGCTTAGGGGCAGGGCAGTATAGCTATGGCTACACCTTC. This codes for CASSLGAGQYSYGYTF.

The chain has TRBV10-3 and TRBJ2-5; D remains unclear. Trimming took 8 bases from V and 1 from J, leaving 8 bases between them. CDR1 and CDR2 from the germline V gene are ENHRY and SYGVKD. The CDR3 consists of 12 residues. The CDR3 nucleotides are TGTGCCATCTCCCCTTCCCAAGAGACCCAGTACTTC. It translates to CAISPSQETQYF.

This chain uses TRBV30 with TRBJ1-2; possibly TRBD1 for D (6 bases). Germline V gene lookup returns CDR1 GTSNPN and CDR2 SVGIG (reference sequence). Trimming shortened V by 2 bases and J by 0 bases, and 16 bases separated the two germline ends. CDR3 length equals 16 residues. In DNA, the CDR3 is TGTGCCTGGAGTACTACGGGGGGCAGAACTAACTATGGCTACACCTTC. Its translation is CAWSTTGGRTNYGYTF.

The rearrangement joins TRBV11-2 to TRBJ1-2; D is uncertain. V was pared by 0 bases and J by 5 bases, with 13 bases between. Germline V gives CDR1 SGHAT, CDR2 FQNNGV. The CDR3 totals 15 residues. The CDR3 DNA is TGTGCCAGCAGCTTAGATGGAGGGCAGATTTATGGCTACACCTTC. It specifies CASSLDGGQIYGYTF.